Reported below is one T cell receptor (beta chain). This receptor's antigen is unknown. Per-base qualities were not stored, and no clone one base away is much larger. CD8 naive samples consisted of CD45RO-negative cells that were positively selected for CCR7, yielding a CD45RA+CCR7+ population without TemRA cells. The donors were healthy, HIV-negative adults with no recently reported acute infections or vaccinations. Every donor was a Caucasian adult residing in Nashville, Tennessee, USA. Blood was collected by leukapheresis, and PBMCs were isolated by Ficoll-Histopaque density gradient centrifugation and then cryopreserved in liquid nitrogen vapor phase. Analytical flow cytometry was used to check the purity and quantity of each magnetically sorted T cell population. Each sorted fraction had its genomic DNA isolated and then quantified by UV absorbance on a Nanodrop 2000c. These data belong to a study of shared clonotypes between healthy human individuals (dated by TCRdb to about 2020). For the wider study: A couple of women and a few men aged 18 to 49 years were included in the cohort. Per donor, three plates each were used for CD4 naive and CD4 memory, two for CD8 naive, and one for CD8 memory. To estimate repertoire size and how much clonotypes are shared between individuals, the study performed deep sequencing of blood TCR repertoires from roughly five healthy adults. Different laboratories and diverse techniques were used to prepare libraries and sequence TCR repertoires, to increase sequencing depth and limit assay-specific biases. Each donor's leukapheresis produced roughly between about 0.8 and 8.9 billion PBMCs.

The full study reports these points: Because the study included only a small number of donors, the genetic and exposure-history diversity represented was limited. When a few donors were compared, the shared fraction of clonotypes was 5% to 6.5% for naive CD4, roughly 3.3% for naive CD8, 2% to 2.5% for memory CD4, and less than 0.5% for memory CD8. Pairwise subsampling indicated that sequencing depth was expected to affect the degree of clonotype sharing among donors. Naive subsets generally had larger estimated clonotype richness than memory subsets did. Sampling was limited to blood, and TCR repertoires in tissue likely differ from TCR repertoires in blood. Even with the large sequencing depth, rarefaction of the sorted-subset datasets indicated that sequencing was incomplete. Compared with non-shared clonotypes, the clonotypes found in all four sorted-subset donors had higher generation probabilities.

TCR CDR3 regions were amplified from genomic DNA by multiplex PCR using the deep immunoSEQ assay. Extracted genomic DNA from each cell subset was spread evenly across all wells of several immunoSEQ 96-well plates, with each plate serving as a replicate. For sorted subsets, about 200 ng genomic DNA, equal to some 30,000 T cell genomes, was loaded into each replicate PCR. Purified libraries were measured with a Qubit 3.0 fluorometer, size-checked on a Bioanalyzer 2100, and measured again with the KAPA Library Quantification kit. A separate single-read 150-cycle Illumina NextSeq 550 flow cell was used to sequence each immunoSEQ 96-well plate. Processing in the source paper ran as follows. The immunoSEQ output contained only junctional sequences without quality scores, so filtering could not match that applied to full-length reads. To assign V/J genes and CDR3, sequences were annotated using PyIR, a Python wrapper for IgBLAST v1.9, with IMGT germline references. Reads were filtered out if the reads had weak V/J assignments (E-value above 1e-6), no CDR3, stop codons, out-of-frame junctions, or ambiguous translated residues. V3J clonotypes were defined as sequences sharing an identical inferred V gene, J gene, and CDR3 amino acid sequence. Percentage overlap between repertoires was calculated by dividing the number of shared unique clonotypes by the size of the smaller repertoire. Repertoire richness was assessed with RTK rarefaction, the Chao1 estimator, and Recon v2.1 estimates of unobserved clonotypes. OLGA was used to compute generation probabilities for all TCRbeta clonotypes that the gDNA method yielded from a few donors. Imported from immuneACCESS, the table was reduced by TCRdb to in-frame sequences with V and J called. These copies leave out some clones; in studies compared against another copy, an unresolved V gene accounts for under half, and the cause of the remainder is not known. V, J and clone size are those of that table, while D and trimming were read from the DNA. The sample table records some 580,000 clones; 98% of these occur just once. Together, the top ten hold approximately 0.33% of the sample.

The sequence was collected from a man aged 25 to 45 in good health. Sequenced sample: naive CD8+ T cells sorted from blood. The cell subset or site label here, explained by the study, means: CD45RA+CCR7+.

The CDR3 in this case is CASSKDRYNEQFF. The nucleotide sequence reads as follows: TGTGCCAGCAGCAAAGACCGTTACAATGAGCAGTTCTTC. The chain joins TRBV7-6 to TRBJ2-1, with an unclear D gene assignment. From the cysteine through the phenylalanine, the CDR3 covers 13 amino acids. Only CDR3 DNA remains: 39 bases, in frame from the first base. A distance of 9 bases separates the germline ends of V and J, which lose 5 bases and 4 bases respectively. CDR1 and CDR2 (SGHVS, FNYEAQ) derive from the germline V gene.